The TCR beta chain described here comes from a study of blood T cells in healthy people across ages. V lost 5 bases to trimming and J lost 7 bases; unmatched junction nucleotides: 9. The CDR3 length is 15 residues. Germline V gene data show CDR1 as SEHNR and CDR2 as FQNEAQ (reference sequence). The second PCR ran roughly 6 to 11 cycles with a sample-barcoded 5' primer and J-beta primers. From the 5' RACE reads, TCRdb called clonotypes with MiXCR, one entry per CDR3 protein. This table has 1,100,000 or so distinct CDR3 sequences, more than 35% appearing once. This TCR was sampled from a woman aged 55-69 years in good health. V gene TRBV7-9 combines with J gene TRBJ1-4; 8 bases align to TRBD1. Sequencing was done on a sample of blood. DNA for the CDR3: TGTGCCAGCAGCAGCAGGACAGGGCGGGTTGAAAAACTGTTTTTT. It translates to CASSSRTGRVEKLFF.